This T cell receptor (beta chain) was found in a study of cytomegalovirus exposure and HLA in healthy donors. The PCR made use of 60 Vbeta and 13 Jbeta primers. Sequencing was performed with immunoSEQ multiplex PCR; in TCRdb, only in-frame clones are kept and a portion is missing. The sample lists over 95,000 clones; 77% were seen once. The CDR3 consists of 12 residues. Germline loops: CDR1 LNHDA, CDR2 SQIVND (reference sequence). The clonotype comes from a man aged 40-50 years in good health and CMV-seropositive. Material: PBMCs. This sequence joins TRBV19 and TRBJ2-7, with TRBD1 identical over 7 bases. The CDR3 loop is CGVGGPVYEQYF. CDR3 in DNA: TGTGGCGTAGGGGGCCCCGTTTACGAGCAGTACTTC.